This TCR beta chain was recovered during a study of blood T cell repertoires in COVID-19. Whole-study context: T cells, B-cell-depleted T cells, or PBMCs supplied cDNA or gDNA.

In germline, CDR1 is SGHNT, CDR2 YYREEE (reference sequence). The CDR3 consists of 15 residues. Trimming removed 5 bases from V and 2 bases from J; junction bases left unmatched: 9. Here immunoSEQ multiplex PCR was the method, and the copy in TCRdb shows in-frame clones only, minus some. The profile shows 300,000 to 400,000 clones, less than 85% of them singletons. Sequencing was done on a sample of PBMCs or T cells enriched from blood (not recorded which). This TCR derives from a woman in her twenties or thirties who had been exposed to COVID-19. The chain uses TRBV5-4 and TRBJ1-1; 7 positions agree with TRBD1. The CDR3 nucleotides read TGTGCCAGCAGTCTTATCTACAGGGGTAACACTGAAGCTTTCTTT. This gives the protein CASSLIYRGNTEAFF.